Below, one T cell receptor (beta chain) is given with its context. Its antigen is not identified. These data come from a study of OX40 agonist ivuxolimab in advanced cancers. Study at large: At doses from 0.01 to 10 mg/kg, patients were given intravenous ivuxolimab every 2 weeks. Study-wide results and caveats: Expanded clones belonging to CD8+ T cells outnumbered, on average, those of CD4+.

Sequencing used immunoSEQ multiplex PCR; TCRdb keeps in-frame clones, though not all of them. Here the sample spans tens of thousands of clones, 85% to 90% being singletons. Germline V gene lookup returns CDR1 MNHEY and CDR2 SMNVEV (reference sequence). The CDR3 runs to 16 residues. The J segment lost 3 bases and the V segment lost 8 bases, leaving 9 bases of the junction unmatched. V and J are TRBV27 and TRBJ2-3, with 12 positions matching TRBD2. The sequencing used CD4+ or CD8+ T cells sorted from blood, collected in a trial of the OX40 agonist ivuxolimab. The sequence came from an adult with an advanced solid tumor such as melanoma, head and neck, liver or kidney cancer. In nucleotides, the CDR3 is TGTGCCAGCGGCAGGACTAGCGGGGTATTAACAGATACGCAGTATTTT. Amino acids: CASGRTSGVLTDTQYF.